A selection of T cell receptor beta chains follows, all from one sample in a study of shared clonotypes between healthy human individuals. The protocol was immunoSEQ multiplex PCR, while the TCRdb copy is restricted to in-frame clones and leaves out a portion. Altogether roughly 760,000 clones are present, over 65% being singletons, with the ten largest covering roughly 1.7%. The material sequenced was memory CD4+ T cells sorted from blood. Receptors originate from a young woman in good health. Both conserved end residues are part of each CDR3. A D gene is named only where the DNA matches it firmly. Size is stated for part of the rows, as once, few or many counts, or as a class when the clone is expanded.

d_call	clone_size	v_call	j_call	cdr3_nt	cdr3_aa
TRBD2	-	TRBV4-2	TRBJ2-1	TGTGCCAGCAGCCTCGCCGGGGGGGAGCAGTTCTTC	CASSLAGGEQFF
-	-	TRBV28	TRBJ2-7	TGTGCCAGCAGTTCCCCGGGAAGGTCCTTTTGGGAGCAGTACTTC	CASSSPGRSFWEQYF
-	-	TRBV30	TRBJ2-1	TGTGCCTGGGTACGAGAAACCAAGCAGTTCTTC	CAWVRETKQFF
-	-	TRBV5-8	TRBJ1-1	TGTGCCAGCAGCTTGGTTCAGGACCACACTGAAGCTTTCTTT	CASSLVQDHTEAFF
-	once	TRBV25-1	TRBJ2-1	TGTGCCAGCAGTGAAAGGGGTTCCCACAATGAGCAGTTCTTC	CASSERGSHNEQFF
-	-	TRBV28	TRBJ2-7	TGTGCCAGCAGTTTCCAATCTCCTAACTACGAGCAGTACTTC	CASSFQSPNYEQYF
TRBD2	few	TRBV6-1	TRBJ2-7	TGTGCCAGCAGTCCTAGCGGGAGATTCGAGCAGTACTTC	CASSPSGRFEQYF
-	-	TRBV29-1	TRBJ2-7	TGCAGCGCCTCGGAAGCCTACGAGCAGTACTTC	CSASEAYEQYF
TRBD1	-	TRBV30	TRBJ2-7	TGTGCCTGGAGCCACACAGGGGGCGCGTACGAGCAGTACTTC	CAWSHTGGAYEQYF
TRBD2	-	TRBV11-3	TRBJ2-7	TGTGCCAGCAGCTCCCCCGGCAGGACTAGGAGGATCGACGAGCAGTACTTC	CASSSPGRTRRIDEQYF
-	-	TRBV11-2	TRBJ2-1	TGTGCCAGCAGCTTAGTTGTCCAGCGGACGTACAATGAGCAGTTCTTC	CASSLVVQRTYNEQFF
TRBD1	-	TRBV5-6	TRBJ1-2	TGTGCCAGCAGCTTGGCAGGGACAGGGATTAACTATGGCTACACCTTC	CASSLAGTGINYGYTF
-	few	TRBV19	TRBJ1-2	TGTGCCAGTAGTAGCCCGGGACTCCCGAAGGACTATGGCTACACCTTC	CASSSPGLPKDYGYTF
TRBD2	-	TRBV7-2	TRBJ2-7	TGTGCCAGCACCACGACCCTCACTAGCGTCCGGCCTTACGAGCAGTACTTC	CASTTTLTSVRPYEQYF
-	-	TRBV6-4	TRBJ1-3	TGTGCCAGCAGCCGGGTTTCGGGCGCGGCTGGAAACACCATATATTTT	CASSRVSGAAGNTIYF
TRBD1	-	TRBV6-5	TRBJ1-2	TGTGCCAGCAGTTACTCTAACAGGGGCATCTACTATGGCTACACCTTC	CASSYSNRGIYYGYTF
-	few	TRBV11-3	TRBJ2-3	TGTGCCAGCAGCTTAGGCTTGGGGAGCACAGATACGCAGTATTTT	CASSLGLGSTDTQYF
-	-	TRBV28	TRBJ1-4	TGTGCCAGCAGTCCCCCCGGAGGCCTTAATGAAAAACTGTTTTTT	CASSPPGGLNEKLFF
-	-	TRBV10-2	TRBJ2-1	TGCGCCAGCAGGACCCGGGGGACGGTTAATGAGCAGTTCTTC	CASRTRGTVNEQFF
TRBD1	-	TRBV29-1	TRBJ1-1	TGCAGCGTTCCAGGACAGGGGTTCTTGAACACTGAAGCTTTCTTT	CSVPGQGFLNTEAFF
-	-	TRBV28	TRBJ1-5	TGTGCCAGCAGGGGTAGCAGCAATCAGCCCCAGCATTTT	CASRGSSNQPQHF
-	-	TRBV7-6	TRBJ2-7	TGTGCCAGCAGCTTAGCGGAACTAGCAGCCTACGAGCAGTACTTC	CASSLAELAAYEQYF
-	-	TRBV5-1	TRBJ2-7	TGCGCCAGCAGCGGCCGGACAGCCAGCTACGAGCAGTACTTC	CASSGRTASYEQYF
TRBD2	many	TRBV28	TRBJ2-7	TGTGCCAGCAGTTTACCAACTAGCGGGAGAAATTCCTACGAGCAGTACTTC	CASSLPTSGRNSYEQYF
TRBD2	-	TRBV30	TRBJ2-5	TGTGCCTGGAGTGTAGCGGCTAGCGGGGGACAAGAGACCCAGTACTTC	CAWSVAASGGQETQYF
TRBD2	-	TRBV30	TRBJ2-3	TGTGCCTGGGGACCGGGACTAGCGGACACAGATACGCAGTATTTT	CAWGPGLADTDTQYF
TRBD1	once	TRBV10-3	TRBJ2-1	TGTGCCATCAGTGCTGAGGGGGCATACAATGAGCAGTTCTTC	CAISAEGAYNEQFF
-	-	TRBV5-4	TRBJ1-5	TGTGCCAGCAGCTTGGATCCCAGTAGCAATCAGCCCCAGCATTTT	CASSLDPSSNQPQHF
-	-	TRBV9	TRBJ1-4	TGTGCCAGCAGCGTAGGGGCAGGATCTGATGAAAAACTGTTTTTT	CASSVGAGSDEKLFF
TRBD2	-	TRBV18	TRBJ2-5	TGTGCCAGCTCACCACGGCTAGCGGGAGGAGAGACCCAGTACTTC	CASSPRLAGGETQYF
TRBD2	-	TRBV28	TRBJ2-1	TGTGCCAGCAGCCCCTGGGGTAGCGGGAGTCAAAATGAGCAGTTCTTC	CASSPWGSGSQNEQFF
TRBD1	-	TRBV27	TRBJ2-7	TGTGCCAGCAGTGCGCCGGGACAGGGGGTCTACGAGCAGTACTTC	CASSAPGQGVYEQYF
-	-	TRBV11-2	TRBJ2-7	TGTGCCAGCAGCCCATACATCAAGGACTACGAGCAGTACTTC	CASSPYIKDYEQYF
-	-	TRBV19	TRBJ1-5	TGTGCCAGTAGCCCAGGACAGTTTAATCAGCCCCAGCATTTT	CASSPGQFNQPQHF
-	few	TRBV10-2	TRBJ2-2	TGCGCCAGCAGTGAAACTTGGGCGAAAGGATACACCGGGGAGCTGTTTTTT	CASSETWAKGYTGELFF
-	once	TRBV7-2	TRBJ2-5	TGTGCCAGCAGCTTAGATTACAGCAACAAAGAGACCCAGTACTTC	CASSLDYSNKETQYF
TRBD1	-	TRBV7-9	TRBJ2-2	TGTGCCAGCAGACCAAACACCCGGGACAGGGGGAAAGGGGAGCTGTTTTTT	CASRPNTRDRGKGELFF
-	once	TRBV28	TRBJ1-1	TGTGCCAGCAGTGCCACAGGGAGTGCTTTCTTT	CASSATGSAFF
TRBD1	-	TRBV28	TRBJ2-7	TGTGCCAGCCGAGGACAGGGGGATTTTCTAGGCGAGCAGTACTTC	CASRGQGDFLGEQYF
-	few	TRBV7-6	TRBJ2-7	TGTGCCAGCAGCTTAGGGCGGACCGAGCAGTACTTC	CASSLGRTEQYF
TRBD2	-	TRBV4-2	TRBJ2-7	TGTGCCAGCAGCCAAGGTGGGGCCGGGGCTAGCGGCTCTCACGAGCAGTACTTC	CASSQGGAGASGSHEQYF
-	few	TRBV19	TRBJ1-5	TGTGCCAGTACAGAGAATAGCAATCAGCCCCAGCATTTT	CASTENSNQPQHF
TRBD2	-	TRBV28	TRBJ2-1	TGTGCCAGCAGTTTCGGCGGGAGGGCGTTCGGGGAGCAGTTCTTC	CASSFGGRAFGEQFF
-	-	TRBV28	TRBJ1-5	TGTGCCAGCACTCCGACGAGGAATCAGCCCCAGCATTTT	CASTPTRNQPQHF
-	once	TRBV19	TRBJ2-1	TGTGCCAGTAGTATTAAAGGGGTTCCCTACAATGAGCAGTTCTTC	CASSIKGVPYNEQFF
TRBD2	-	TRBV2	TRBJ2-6	TGTGCCAGCAGTGGTGGACTAGCGGGAGGGTCTGGGGCCAACGTCCTGACTTTC	CASSGGLAGGSGANVLTF
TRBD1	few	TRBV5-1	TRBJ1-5	TGCGCCAGCAGCTTCGGAGACAGGGATGGTCAGCCCCAGCATTTT	CASSFGDRDGQPQHF
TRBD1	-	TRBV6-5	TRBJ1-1	TGTGCCAGCACTCAGACAGGGGTGAACACTGAAGCTTTCTTT	CASTQTGVNTEAFF
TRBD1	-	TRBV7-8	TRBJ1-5	TGTGCCAGCAGCCCTTGGACAGGGAATAGCAATCAGCCCCAGCATTTT	CASSPWTGNSNQPQHF
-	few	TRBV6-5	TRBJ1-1	TGTGCCAGCATAGGAGGGAAACTCACTGAAGCTTTCTTT	CASIGGKLTEAFF
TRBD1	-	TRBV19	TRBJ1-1	TGTGCCAGTAGGGACAGGTACACTGAAGCTTTCTTT	CASRDRYTEAFF
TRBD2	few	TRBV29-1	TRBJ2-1	TGCAGCGTTGAAGATTGGAGCGGGAGTAAGGATGAGCAGTTCTTC	CSVEDWSGSKDEQFF
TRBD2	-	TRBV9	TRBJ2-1	TGTGCCAGCAGCGGCGCACTAGCGAGTAATGAGCAGTTCTTC	CASSGALASNEQFF
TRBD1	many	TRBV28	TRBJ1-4	TGTGCCAGCAGTTTCCCGGGACAGGGTCGACTGTTTTTT	CASSFPGQGRLFF
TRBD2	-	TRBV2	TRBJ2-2	TGTGCCAGCAGTGAAGCGCGGGGGGGGACCGGGGAGCTGTTTTTT	CASSEARGGTGELFF